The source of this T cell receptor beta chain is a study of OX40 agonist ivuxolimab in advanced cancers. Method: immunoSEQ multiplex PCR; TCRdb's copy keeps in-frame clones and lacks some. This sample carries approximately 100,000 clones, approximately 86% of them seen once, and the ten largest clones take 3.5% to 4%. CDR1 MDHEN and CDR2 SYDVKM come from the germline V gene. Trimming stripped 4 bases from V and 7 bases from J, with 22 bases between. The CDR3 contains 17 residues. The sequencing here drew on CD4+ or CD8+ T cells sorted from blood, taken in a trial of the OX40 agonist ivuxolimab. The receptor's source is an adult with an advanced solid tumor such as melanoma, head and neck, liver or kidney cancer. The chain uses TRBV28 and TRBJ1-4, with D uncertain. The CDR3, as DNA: TGTGCCAGCAGTTCCTCCTACTTGGTGGACGACCTTGAAAAACTGTTTTTT. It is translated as CASSSSYLVDDLEKLFF.